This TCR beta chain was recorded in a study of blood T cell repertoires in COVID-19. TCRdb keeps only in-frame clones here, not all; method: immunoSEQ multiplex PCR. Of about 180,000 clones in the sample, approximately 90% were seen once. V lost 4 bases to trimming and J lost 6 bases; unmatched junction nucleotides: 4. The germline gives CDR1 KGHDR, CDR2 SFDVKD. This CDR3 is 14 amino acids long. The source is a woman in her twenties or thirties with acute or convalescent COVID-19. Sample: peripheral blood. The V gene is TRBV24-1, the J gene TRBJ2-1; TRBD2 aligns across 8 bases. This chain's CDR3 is CATSEPGTSNEQFF. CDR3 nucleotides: TGTGCCACCAGTGAACCCGGGACTAGCAATGAGCAGTTCTTC.